Each of the 23 T cell receptor beta chains below was sequenced from the same sample in a study of cytomegalovirus exposure and HLA in healthy donors. In the PCR, 60 Vbeta and 13 Jbeta primers were used. TCRdb keeps only in-frame clones here, not all; method: immunoSEQ multiplex PCR. The sample consists of some 120,000 clones, over 60% of them appearing once. Input material: PBMCs. The receptor set was obtained from a man between 18 and 29 years old in good health and CMV-seropositive.

V is TRBV6-1 and J is TRBJ1-1, with D tentatively TRBD1 (6 bases). V shed 6 bases and J shed 1 base, with 15 bases lying between them. This CDR3 comprises 15 residues. Germline CDR1 is MNHNS and CDR2 is SASEGT. CDR3: CASSSYRARNTEAFF. The CDR3 DNA reads as TGTGCCAGCAGCTCCTACAGGGCGAGGAACACTGAAGCTTTCTTT.

The J gene is TRBJ2-3, the V gene TRBV4-1, with D uncertain. The CDR3 runs to 14 residues. Germline V gives CDR1 MGHRA, CDR2 YSYEKL. Trimming removed 0 bases from V and 2 bases from J, with 6 bases in between. The CDR3 region is CASSQDSFTDTQYF. In DNA form, the CDR3 reads TGCGCCAGCAGCCAAGATTCCTTCACAGATACGCAGTATTTT.

This clone has only a few counts. The genes are TRBV27 and TRBJ2-7, with D perhaps TRBD1 (7 bases). Germline V lookup: CDR1 MNHEY, CDR2 SMNVEV (reference sequence). The CDR3 consists of 14 residues. Trimming took off 6 bases at V and 5 bases at J, with 17 bases between the two ends. The CDR3 sequence: CASSQTAGGNEQYF. In nucleotides, the CDR3 is TGTGCCAGCAGCCAAACGGCAGGGGGGAACGAGCAGTACTTC.

The chain has TRBV4-1 and TRBJ2-2; no clear D. V gave up 4 bases and J gave up 4 bases, with 7 bases separating them. CDR1 MGHRA and CDR2 YSYEKL come from the germline V gene. This CDR3 contains 13 residues. CDR3 sequence (DNA): TGCGCCAGCAGCCTAGCATCCACCGGGGAGCTGTTTTTT. Its protein product is CASSLASTGELFF.

The CDR3 DNA sequence: TGTGCCAGCAGTTTAAATCCGGGGAACCTCTATGGCTACACCTTC. Protein sequence: CASSLNPGNLYGYTF. The rearrangement joins TRBV28 to TRBJ1-2, with D uncertain. The CDR3 runs to 15 residues. Germline CDR1 MDHEN, CDR2 SYDVKM. The V end was cut by 2 bases, the J end by 4 bases, with 14 bases between.

This clone was observed once. V gene TRBV27 combines with J gene TRBJ2-3; D remains ambiguous. CDR1 and CDR2 (germline): MNHEY, SMNVEV (reference sequence). This CDR3 has 12 amino acids. V was pared by 8 bases and J by 2 bases, with 8 bases between. CDR3 protein: CASGPDTDTQYF. CDR3 coding DNA: TGTGCCAGCGGGCCGGACACAGATACGCAGTATTTT.

This rearrangement joins TRBV27 to TRBJ1-1; D is ambiguous. V was trimmed by 7 bases and J by 8 bases, leaving 14 bases between them. Germline CDR1 and CDR2: MNHEY and SMNVEV (reference sequence). The CDR3 totals 12 residues. Written as DNA, the CDR3 is TGTGCCAGCAAGGATCAGGTGAGCGAAGCTTTCTTT. Amino acid sequence: CASKDQVSEAFF.

The chain joins TRBV7-9 to TRBJ1-2; the match to TRBD1 covers 7 bases. CDR3 size: 16 residues. Trimming cost V 0 bases and J 0 bases; bases outside gene matches: 4. CDR1 is SEHNR and CDR2 is FQNEAQ in the germline V gene (reference sequence). The CDR3 DNA is TGTGCCAGCAGCTTAGCCCGACAGGGAGCTAACTATGGCTACACCTTC. It yields the protein CASSLARQGANYGYTF.

This clone has just a few counts. The rearrangement links TRBV27 to TRBJ2-7; TRBD1 aligns across 7 bases. The CDR3 consists of 15 residues. The germline V gene encodes CDR1 MNHEY and CDR2 SMNVEV (reference sequence). The junction had 9 bases not matched to a gene; V was cut back by 6 bases and J by 1 base. The CDR3 reads CASSYTGTESYEQYF. Here the CDR3 DNA reads TGTGCCAGCAGCTACACCGGGACAGAGTCCTACGAGCAGTACTTC.

In this sample, this clone turned up once. V usage is TRBV2 and J usage is TRBJ2-2; 12 bases fit TRBD2. With V trimmed by 5 bases and J by 6 bases, 10 bases remained unmatched. The CDR3 is 17 residues long. Germline V gene data show CDR1 as SNHLY and CDR2 as FYNNEI. The CDR3 bases are TGTGCCAGCAGTCCTCTAGGACTAGCGGGAACGGCCGGGGAGCTGTTTTTT. Translating it yields CASSPLGLAGTAGELFF.

The chain couples TRBV5-1 to TRBJ2-5; 7 nucleotides line up with TRBD2. Trimming cost V 0 bases and J 1 base; bases outside gene matches: 6. Germline CDR1 reads SGHRS; CDR2 reads YFSETQ. CDR3 size: 16 residues. The CDR3 nucleotides read TGCGCCAGCAGCTTGGTGAGGAGCGGGGTCCAAGAGACCCAGTACTTC. Its translation is CASSLVRSGVQETQYF. Filled out from reference TRBV5-1 and TRBJ2-5, the complete variable domain reads KAGVTQTPRYLIKTRGQQVTLSCSPISGHRSVSWYQQTPGQGLQFLFEYFSETQRNKGNFPGRFSGRQFSNSRSEMNVSTLELGDSALYLCASSLVRSGVQETQYFGPGTRLLVL.

The gene calls are TRBV5-1 and TRBJ2-7, with TRBD2 as a possible D gene (5 bases). Germline lookup yields CDR1 SGHRS and CDR2 YFSETQ. Trimming removed 0 bases at V and 3 bases at J, with 13 bases between. This CDR3 spans 15 amino acids. CDR3 nucleotide sequence: TGCGCCAGCAGCTTGGGGGGATCGGGGTACTACGAGCAGTACTTC. Amino acid sequence: CASSLGGSGYYEQYF.

This clone was picked up a small number of times. The CDR3 nucleotides read TGTGCCAGCAGTTTTTCCCCGGCCCAGGGGCGATGGGGTAATGAAAAACTGTTTTTT. Its protein is CASSFSPAQGRWGNEKLFF. This chain connects TRBV28 to TRBJ1-4; D possibly corresponds to TRBD1 (6 bases). The ends were cut back, 3 bases at V and 4 bases at J, with 24 bases in the middle. The CDR3 length is 19 residues. CDR1 and CDR2 (germline): MDHEN, SYDVKM.

V usage is TRBV30 and J usage is TRBJ2-1, with 7 nucleotides matching TRBD2. V dropped 3 bases and J dropped 1; count of bases not matched to a gene: 21. The CDR3 runs to 20 residues. Germline lookup yields CDR1 GTSNPN and CDR2 SVGIG (reference sequence). The CDR3 is CAWRFLGREVASFSYNEQFF. For the CDR3, the DNA is TGTGCCTGGAGATTCCTGGGACGGGAGGTCGCCTCCTTTTCCTACAATGAGCAGTTCTTC.

CDR3: CASSEGPYSPLHF. The CDR3 DNA reads TGTGCCAGCAGTGAAGGGCCTTATTCACCCCTCCACTTT. V and J are TRBV2 and TRBJ1-6; the D is unclear. The CDR3 is made up of 13 amino acids. Trimming left V 1 base short and J 8 bases short, with 6 bases between. CDR1 is SNHLY and CDR2 is FYNNEI in the germline V gene.

The V and J genes are TRBV6-5 and TRBJ2-7; D remains unclear. V lost 4 bases, J lost 4 bases, and 8 bases lay in between. The CDR3 consists of 12 residues. The germline CDR1 and CDR2 sequences are MNHEY and SVGAGI. The CDR3 spells CASSFDWYEQYF. The CDR3 nucleotides read TGTGCCAGCAGTTTTGACTGGTACGAGCAGTACTTC.

The chain uses TRBV4-2 and TRBJ1-4; possibly TRBD1 for D (6 bases). Per the germline V gene, CDR1 is LGHNA and CDR2 is YNFKEQ. The V end lost 4 bases, the J end lost 4 bases, and 13 bases lay between the germline ends. This CDR3 region has 15 residues. The CDR3 DNA is TGTGCCAGCAGCCCAGTGACAGGCTATAATGAAAAACTGTTTTTT. Translated: CASSPVTGYNEKLFF.

CDR3 residues: CASSLVLGSNTGELFF. CDR3 DNA: TGTGCCAGCAGTTTGGTCCTGGGCTCGAACACCGGGGAGCTGTTTTTT. This chain connects TRBV27 to TRBJ2-2; D is uncertain. This CDR3 has 16 amino acids. Germline CDR1 is MNHEY and CDR2 is SMNVEV (reference sequence). V gave up 3 bases and J gave up 0 bases, with 11 bases separating them.

This chain joins TRBV6-5 and TRBJ2-7; 10 nucleotides align to TRBD1. This CDR3 contains 14 residues. Trimming at V came to 5 bases and at J to 3 bases, leaving 4 bases not matched to a gene. Germline V gene data show CDR1 as MNHEY and CDR2 as SVGAGI. CDR3 nucleotide sequence: TGTGCCAGCAGTGGGGACAGGGGATTCTACGAGCAGTACTTC. Its translation: CASSGDRGFYEQYF.

In DNA, the CDR3 is TGCGCCAGCAGCTTGACCCCGGGACTAGCGGGATTGAGAGGCGCCAAAAACATTCAGTACTTC. It specifies CASSLTPGLAGLRGAKNIQYF. The chain uses TRBV5-1 and TRBJ2-4, with 13 bases aligning to TRBD2. CDR3 length: 21 amino acids. V was pared by 1 base and J by 1 base, with 14 bases of the junction left unmatched. The germline V gene has CDR1 SGHRS and CDR2 YFSETQ.

The chain couples TRBV6-6 to TRBJ2-1, with TRBD2 identical over 10 bases. The CDR3 has 15 amino acids. The V and J ends lost 7 bases and 5 bases, in that order; junction bases with no gene match: 8. Per germline, CDR1 MNHNY and CDR2 SVGAGI (reference sequence). CDR3 loop: CASTKALAGDNEQFF. The CDR3 DNA reads TGTGCCAGCACCAAGGCCCTAGCGGGGGACAATGAGCAGTTCTTC.

V gene TRBV29-1 combines with J gene TRBJ1-6, with a tentative D call TRBD1 (5 bases). V was clipped by 6 bases and J by 6 bases, with 15 bases between them. The CDR3 totals 14 residues. Germline V lookup: CDR1 SQVTM, CDR2 ANQGSEA. CDR3 in amino acids: CSVPTRGSNSPLHF. CDR3 in DNA: TGCAGCGTCCCGACTCGGGGGTCTAATTCACCCCTCCACTTT.

This clone was seen only once. The rearrangement joins TRBV6-6 to TRBJ2-2, with TRBD2 matching 8 bases. This CDR3 comprises 16 residues. The germline V gene encodes CDR1 MNHNY and CDR2 SVGAGI (reference sequence). The V gene end was trimmed by 7 bases and the J gene end by 2 bases; junction bases not matched to a gene: 9. The CDR3 sequence is CASTQRGGINTGELFF. In DNA form, the CDR3 reads TGTGCCAGCACTCAACGGGGGGGCATAAACACCGGGGAGCTGTTTTTT.